These 3 T cell receptor beta chains were sequenced from one sample in a study of OX40 agonist ivuxolimab in advanced cancers. Here immunoSEQ multiplex PCR was the method, and the copy in TCRdb shows in-frame clones only, minus some. The data show over 75,000 clones, 90% seen once. The material sequenced was CD4+ or CD8+ T cells sorted from blood, taken in a trial of the OX40 agonist ivuxolimab. These receptors originate from an adult with an advanced solid tumor such as melanoma, head and neck, liver or kidney cancer.

This chain uses TRBV29-1 with TRBJ2-1; D perhaps matches TRBD2 (5 bases). The CDR3 is 16 amino acids. Trimming left V 0 bases short and J 5 bases short, with 17 bases between. CDR1 is SQVTM and CDR2 is ANQGSEA in the germline V gene. The CDR3 region is CSVEDLVRVGDNEQFF. The CDR3 DNA follows: TGCAGCGTTGAAGATCTAGTGAGGGTAGGAGACAATGAGCAGTTCTTC.

In its sample, this clone was seen once. V is TRBV6-6 and J is TRBJ1-1; no clear D. Germline V gene sequence: CDR1 MNHNY, CDR2 SVGAGI (reference sequence). The length of the CDR3 is 15 residues. The V end lost 4 bases, the J end lost 1 base, and 13 bases lay between the germline ends. CDR3 nucleotides: TGTGCCAGCAGTTTATACCGGGTCTCGAACACTGAAGCTTTCTTT. As protein: CASSLYRVSNTEAFF.

The CDR3 sequence: CSVTGSSYEQYF. In nucleotides, the CDR3 is TGCAGCGTCACGGGCAGCTCCTACGAGCAGTACTTC. The chain is built from TRBV29-1 and TRBJ2-7; D is ambiguous. V shed 6 bases and J shed 0 bases, with 9 bases lying between them. The CDR3 loop spans 12 amino acids. In germline, CDR1 is SQVTM, CDR2 ANQGSEA.